These 8 T cell receptor beta chains came from one sample sequenced in a study of cytomegalovirus exposure and HLA in healthy donors. Libraries were prepared by immunoSEQ multiplex PCR; TCRdb keeps only in-frame clonotypes and omits some of them. The table includes roughly 62,000 clones, 85% to 95% detected once. Sequencing input: PBMCs. These receptor sequences come from a man younger than 35 in good health and CMV-seronegative.

The chain recombines TRBV19 with TRBJ1-4, with 11 bases aligning to TRBD1. The V gene's germline CDR1 is LNHDA and CDR2 SQIVND (reference sequence). J was trimmed by 8 bases and V by 4 bases; bases with no gene match: 6. The CDR3 has 15 residues. CDR3 nucleotides: TGTGCCAGTAGTAAAGCCGGGACAGGGGGAGAAAAACTGTTTTTT. Translating gives CASSKAGTGGEKLFF.

V gene TRBV18 combines with J gene TRBJ2-1; D is unresolved. The V gene lost 3 bases and the J gene lost 0 bases, with 9 bases spanning the gap. CDR1 is KGHSH, CDR2 LQKENI, per germline. The length of the CDR3 is 15 residues. CDR3 sequence: CASSPLTGSYNEQFF. Written as DNA, the CDR3 is TGTGCCAGCTCACCGCTGACTGGCTCCTACAATGAGCAGTTCTTC.

This chain links TRBV6-5 with TRBJ2-2; D possibly corresponds to TRBD1 (5 bases). The CDR3 has 15 amino acids. Trimming took off 2 bases at V and 3 bases at J, with 10 bases between the two ends. In germline, CDR1 is MNHEY, CDR2 SVGAGI. CDR3 DNA: TGTGCCAGCAGTTACAGGGGTGGGGACACCGGGGAGCTGTTTTTT. Protein product: CASSYRGGDTGELFF.

The chain has TRBV7-9 and TRBJ2-1; TRBD2 matches 7 bases. V gave up 5 bases and J gave up 8 bases; unmatched junction bases: 12. This CDR3 has 15 amino acids. Germline V gene lookup returns CDR1 SEHNR and CDR2 FQNEAQ (reference sequence). Written as DNA, the CDR3 is TGTGCCAGCAGCAGGGACTACCTCTCAGGCGATGAGCAGTTCTTC. Protein sequence: CASSRDYLSGDEQFF.

The chain uses TRBV7-8 and TRBJ1-1; TRBD1 agrees at 7 bases. CDR1 is SGHVS, CDR2 FQNEAQ, per germline. This CDR3 has 14 residues. V trimming: 5 bases; J trimming: 6 bases; junction bases outside the gene matches: 9. CDR3 in DNA: TGTGCCAGCAGCCCCGAGAGGACAGGCTCTGAAGCTTTCTTT. It translates to CASSPERTGSEAFF.

The rearrangement joins TRBV19 to TRBJ2-7; 10 positions agree with TRBD1. The CDR3 length is 16 residues. Trimming removed 4 bases from V and 3 bases from J; junction bases left unmatched: 9. Germline CDR1 LNHDA, CDR2 SQIVND (reference sequence). The CDR3 DNA reads TGTGCCAGTAGTACGACCCCGGGACAGGGGCACTACGAGCAGTACTTC. Amino acid sequence: CASSTTPGQGHYEQYF.

The V and J genes are TRBV11-3 and TRBJ2-1; maybe TRBD2 (5 bases). CDR1 SGHNT and CDR2 YENEEA come from the germline V gene. Between the trimmed V and J ends, which lost 7 bases and 3 bases, there was a span of 10 bases. The CDR3 is 13 residues long. The chain's CDR3 is CASNSGLYNEQFF. CDR3 in DNA: TGTGCCAGCAACTCCGGACTCTACAATGAGCAGTTCTTC.

The rearrangement uses TRBV19 and TRBJ1-5; maybe TRBD1 (6 bases). CDR1 is LNHDA and CDR2 is SQIVND in the germline V gene (reference sequence). V lost 4 bases and J 0 bases, leaving 16 bases between the germline ends. The CDR3 runs 17 residues. In DNA, the CDR3 is TGTGCCAGTAGTACCCTCTTGACAGGATATAGCAATCAGCCCCAGCATTTT. Translation gives CASSTLLTGYSNQPQHF.